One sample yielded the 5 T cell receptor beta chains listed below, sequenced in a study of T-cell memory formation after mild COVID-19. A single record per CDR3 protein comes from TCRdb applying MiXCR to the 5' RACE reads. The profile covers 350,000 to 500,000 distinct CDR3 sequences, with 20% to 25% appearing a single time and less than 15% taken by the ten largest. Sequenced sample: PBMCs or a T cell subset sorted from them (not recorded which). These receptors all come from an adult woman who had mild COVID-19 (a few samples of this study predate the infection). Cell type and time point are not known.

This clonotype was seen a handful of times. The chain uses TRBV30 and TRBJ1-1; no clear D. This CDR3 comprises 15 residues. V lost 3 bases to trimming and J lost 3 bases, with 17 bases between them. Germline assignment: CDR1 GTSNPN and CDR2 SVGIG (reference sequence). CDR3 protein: CAWSPNRGWDTEAFF. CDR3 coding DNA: TGTGCCTGGAGCCCAAACAGAGGATGGGACACTGAAGCTTTCTTT.

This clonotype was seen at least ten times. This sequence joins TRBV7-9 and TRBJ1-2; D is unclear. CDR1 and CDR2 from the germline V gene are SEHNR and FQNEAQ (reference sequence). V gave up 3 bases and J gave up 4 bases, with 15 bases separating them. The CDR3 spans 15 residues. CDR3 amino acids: CASSFAETRIYGYTF. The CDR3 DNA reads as TGTGCCAGCAGCTTTGCAGAGACTCGGATCTATGGCTACACCTTC.

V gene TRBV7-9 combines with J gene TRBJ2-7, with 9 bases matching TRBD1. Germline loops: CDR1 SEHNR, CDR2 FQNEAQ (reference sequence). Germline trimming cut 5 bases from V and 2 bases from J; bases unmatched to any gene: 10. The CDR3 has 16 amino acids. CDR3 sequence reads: CASSNSTGGIAYEQYF. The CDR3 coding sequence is TGTGCCAGCAGCAACAGCACAGGGGGCATCGCCTACGAGCAGTACTTC.

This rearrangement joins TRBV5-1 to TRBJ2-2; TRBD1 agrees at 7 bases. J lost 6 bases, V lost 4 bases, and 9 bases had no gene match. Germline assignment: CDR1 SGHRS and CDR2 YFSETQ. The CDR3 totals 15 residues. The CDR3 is CASSTWTGIAGELFF. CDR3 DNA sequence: TGCGCCAGCAGCACTTGGACAGGCATCGCCGGGGAGCTGTTTTTT.

CDR3 in amino acids: CASSSRRGFGLEQFF. The CDR3 nucleotides are TGCGCCAGCAGCTCCCGAAGGGGGTTTGGCCTTGAGCAGTTCTTC. The chain recombines TRBV5-1 with TRBJ2-1; D may be TRBD1 (6 bases). The germline V gene has CDR1 SGHRS and CDR2 YFSETQ. Trimming removed 3 bases at V and 9 bases at J, with 19 bases between. CDR3 length: 15 residues.